The T cell receptor (beta chain) described here comes from a study of Ad26.COV2.S vaccination and SARS-CoV-2 variants. At the level of the study: Intramuscularly, Ad26.COV2.S was given either once or twice, 56 days apart. Study-wide results and limits: The authors reported substantial breadth in spike-specific CD8+ and CD4+ T cell responses after vaccination. Vaccine recipients surpassed placebo recipients in spike-specific TCR breadth.

The method was immunoSEQ multiplex PCR; TCRdb's version includes in-frame clones alone and lacks a portion of them. The table shows about 320,000 clones, with almost 90% occurring only once. As for treatment: approximately 18 received Ad26.COV2.S at low or high dose, single or two shots; five or six received placebo; per-sample allocation not given. Sampling happened 63 days after the first vaccine or placebo injection. A remark on this clone: Its antigen is unidentified.

The length of the CDR3 is 13 residues. Trimming left V 1 base short and J 5 bases short, with 8 bases between. From germline, CDR1 is SGHTA and CDR2 FQGNSA. Source: peripheral blood, taken in a trial of Ad26.COV2.S vaccine versus placebo. The rearrangement joins TRBV7-2 to TRBJ1-2, with D uncertain. This receptor was identified in a person between 18 and 65 years old who received the Ad26.COV2.S COVID-19 vaccine or a placebo. CDR3: CASSLDLKYGYTF. The CDR3 DNA sequence: TGTGCCAGCAGCTTAGATCTGAAGTATGGCTACACCTTC. The entire variable domain, with the rest obtained from reference TRBV7-2 and TRBJ1-2, is as follows: GAGVSQSPSNKVTEKGKDVELRCDPISGHTALYWYRQSLGQGLEFLIYFQGNSAPDKSGLPSDRFSAERTGGSVSTLTIQRTQQEDSAVYLCASSLDLKYGYTFGSGTRLTVV.